A single sample gave rise to the 18 T cell receptor beta chains below, sequenced in a study of T cells after yellow fever vaccination. TCRdb re-called the 5' RACE reads through MiXCR, storing one row per CDR3 protein. This table holds about 500,000 distinct CDR3 sequences, less than 20% found once. The sample in question was PBMCs, obtained 5 days after the first yellow fever vaccination. The origin of the receptors is a man younger than 30 who received the YFV17D yellow fever vaccine.

This clonotype was counted only a few times. CDR3: CASRIYNEQFF. As DNA, the CDR3 is TGCGCCAGCAGAATTTACAATGAGCAGTTCTTC. The rearrangement uses TRBV5-1 and TRBJ2-1; the D is unclear. Germline CDR1 SGHRS, CDR2 YFSETQ. The CDR3 totals 11 residues. V lost 5 bases and J lost 4, with 4 bases in between.

The chain carries TRBV18 and TRBJ2-3; D might be TRBD1 (6 bases). Between the trimmed V and J ends, which lost 6 bases and 1 base, there was a span of 14 bases. This CDR3 contains 15 residues. Germline lookup yields CDR1 KGHSH and CDR2 LQKENI. In DNA, the CDR3 is TGTGCCAGCTCCCCAAGCAGACAGGGCACAGATACGCAGTATTTT. Protein: CASSPSRQGTDTQYF. The full variable domain, in which reference TRBV18 and TRBJ2-3 provide the parts outside the CDR3, is NAGVMQNPRHLVRRRGQEARLRCSPMKGHSHVYWYRQLPEEGLKFMVYLQKENIIDESGMPKERFSAEFPKEGPSILRIQQVVRGDSAAYFCASSPSRQGTDTQYFGPGTRLTVL.

This chain joins TRBV6-1 and TRBJ1-1; D gene uncertain. This CDR3 has 12 amino acids. The V end was cut by 3 bases, the J end by 7 bases, with 9 bases between. Per the germline V gene, CDR1 is MNHNS and CDR2 is SASEGT. In DNA form, the CDR3 reads TGTGCCAGCAGTGAGGAGGGTCGTGAAGCTTTCTTT. Translation gives CASSEEGREAFF.

This clonotype was picked up many times. The rearrangement joins TRBV7-2 to TRBJ1-5, with no clear D. Germline V gene lookup returns CDR1 SGHTA and CDR2 FQGNSA. The CDR3 has 16 residues. Trimming took 1 base from V and 4 from J, leaving 14 bases between them. In nucleotides, the CDR3 is TGTGCCAGCAGCTTAGATCACGGAAATGGGAATCAGCCCCAGCATTTT. Protein sequence: CASSLDHGNGNQPQHF.

This clonotype was counted only a few times. This chain links TRBV5-1 with TRBJ2-1, with D possibly TRBD1 on 6 matching bases. Germline V lookup: CDR1 SGHRS, CDR2 YFSETQ. The CDR3 has 13 residues. V was shortened by 3 bases and J by 10 bases, with 14 bases between the two germline ends. The CDR3 bases are TGCGCCAGCAGCTCCGGCCCCCAGGGGGAGCAGTTCTTC. Translated, it gives CASSSGPQGEQFF.

The chain has TRBV27 and TRBJ2-2; D is possibly TRBD2 (5 bases). Germline values: CDR1 MNHEY, CDR2 SMNVEV (reference sequence). The CDR3 loop spans 15 amino acids. The V gene lost 10 bases and the J gene lost 2 bases, with 17 bases spanning the gap. Here the CDR3 DNA reads TGTGCCACCAAGCCGGGAACCCAAAACACCGGGGAGCTGTTTTTT. Translated, it gives CATKPGTQNTGELFF.

The genes are TRBV14 and TRBJ1-2, with 10 positions matching TRBD1. Germline trimming cut 6 bases from V and 7 bases from J; bases unmatched to any gene: 11. The CDR3 totals 15 residues. Germline V gene lookup returns CDR1 SGHDN and CDR2 FVKESK. CDR3 in DNA: TGTGCCAGCAGTCACACCGGGACAGGGGAAAGTGGCTACACCTTC. This encodes CASSHTGTGESGYTF. Looking up the rest from reference TRBV14 and TRBJ1-2 gives the full variable domain: EAGVTQFPSHSVIEKGQTVTLRCDPISGHDNLYWYRRVMGKEIKFLLHFVKESKQDESGMPNNRFLAERTGGTYSTLKVQPAELEDSGVYFCASSHTGTGESGYTFGSGTRLTVV.

The gene calls are TRBV5-6 and TRBJ1-2, with a possible D match to TRBD1 (5 bases). This CDR3 is 13 amino acids long. Germline V gene data show CDR1 as SGHDT and CDR2 as YYEEEE. The ends were cut back, 3 bases at V and 6 bases at J, with 12 bases in the middle. CDR3 amino acids: CASSSLGTNGYTF. The DNA for the CDR3 is TGTGCCAGCAGCTCCTTAGGGACTAATGGCTACACCTTC.

V is TRBV10-2 and J is TRBJ1-2; 7 positions match TRBD1. The length of the CDR3 is 13 residues. The germline V gene has CDR1 WSHSY and CDR2 SAAADI. J was trimmed by 9 bases and V by 6 bases; bases with no gene match: 10. The CDR3 sequence: CASRYRDSRRYTF. CDR3 in DNA: TGCGCCAGCAGGTACCGGGACAGCAGACGCTACACCTTC.

This clonotype appeared a few times. The genes are TRBV5-1 and TRBJ1-6; no firm D call. V was cut by 0 bases and J by 7 bases, with 11 bases left in between. There are 15 residues in the CDR3. The germline V gene has CDR1 SGHRS and CDR2 YFSETQ. CDR3 sequence: CASSLEDNGNSPLHF. In DNA form, the CDR3 reads TGCGCCAGCAGCTTGGAAGACAATGGGAATTCACCCCTCCACTTT.

The rearrangement links TRBV4-2 to TRBJ1-4; D is unclear. V lost 1 base and J 5 bases, leaving 14 bases between the germline ends. This CDR3 has 16 residues. In germline, CDR1 is LGHNA, CDR2 YNFKEQ. The CDR3 loop is CASSQGPGSENEKLFF. DNA of the CDR3: TGTGCCAGCAGCCAAGGACCCGGCAGTGAAAATGAAAAACTGTTTTTT.

This clonotype has only a few counts. This chain uses TRBV19 with TRBJ2-6; no firm D call. The CDR3 extends over 16 amino acids. V was shortened by 2 bases and J by 2 bases, with 10 bases between the two germline ends. Germline V CDR1 and CDR2: LNHDA, SQIVND (reference sequence). The CDR3: CASSILPGAGANVLTF. DNA of the CDR3: TGTGCCAGTAGTATACTTCCAGGAGCTGGGGCCAACGTCCTGACTTTC.

The rearrangement uses TRBV15 and TRBJ1-2; 7 positions agree with TRBD1. CDR1 is LNHNV and CDR2 is YYDKDF in the germline V gene (reference sequence). Germline trimming cut 3 bases from V and 4 bases from J; bases unmatched to any gene: 2. The CDR3 length is 13 residues. CDR3 protein: CATSRTGFYGYTF. The CDR3 bases are TGTGCCACCAGCAGGACAGGGTTCTATGGCTACACCTTC.

This chain connects TRBV20-1 to TRBJ2-3, with 7 bases matching TRBD1. Trimming took 6 bases from V and 8 from J; bases not matched to a gene: 5. The CDR3 loop spans 11 amino acids. CDR1 and CDR2 from the germline V gene are DFQATT and SNEGSKA (reference sequence). The CDR3 region has the DNA TGCAGTGCGGATGACAGGGTTACGCAGTATTTT. Translated: CSADDRVTQYF.

The chain is built from TRBV7-2 and TRBJ2-1; no clear D gene. The V and J ends lost 4 bases and 11 bases respectively, with 9 bases between them. Germline-derived CDR1 and CDR2 are SGHTA and FQGNSA. The CDR3 extends over 11 amino acids. In DNA form, the CDR3 reads TGTGCCAGCAGCTCCTCCGATAAGCAGTTCTTC. This encodes CASSSSDKQFF.

This clonotype was counted many times. This sequence joins TRBV3-1 and TRBJ1-5, with D tentatively TRBD1 (6 bases). V was shortened by 1 base and J by 5 bases, with 9 bases between the two germline ends. From germline, CDR1 is LGHDT and CDR2 YNNKEL (reference sequence). This CDR3 comprises 14 residues. CDR3 sequence: CASSQAGADQPQHF. CDR3 nucleotides: TGTGCCAGCAGCCAAGCGGGGGCAGATCAGCCCCAGCATTTT.

The rearrangement joins TRBV30 to TRBJ1-1; D gene ambiguous. Germline loops: CDR1 GTSNPN, CDR2 SVGIG (reference sequence). This CDR3 comprises 13 residues. Trimming took off 3 bases at V and 5 bases at J, with 13 bases between the two ends. CDR3 amino acids: CAWRDWGRTEAFF. The DNA for the CDR3 is TGTGCCTGGAGGGATTGGGGAAGAACTGAAGCTTTCTTT.

The V and J genes are TRBV7-9 and TRBJ1-1; D possibly corresponds to TRBD1 (5 bases). Germline V gives CDR1 SEHNR, CDR2 FQNEAQ (reference sequence). Trimming cost V 2 bases and J 3 bases, with 13 bases left between them. This CDR3 spans 15 amino acids. The CDR3 is CASSLPGRRYTEAFF. As DNA, the CDR3 is TGTGCCAGCAGCTTACCGGGACGGCGATACACTGAAGCTTTCTTT.